What follows are 10 T cell receptor beta chains derived from one specimen sequenced in a study of Ad26.COV2.S vaccination and SARS-CoV-2 variants. Method: immunoSEQ multiplex PCR; TCRdb's copy keeps in-frame clones and lacks some. In the table there are a few hundred thousand clones, approximately 90% of which are singletons. Indicated treatment: around 19 received Ad26.COV2.S at low or high dose, single or two shots; 5 received placebo; per-sample allocation not given. Sampling was done on day 63 after the first vaccine or placebo injection. The specimen comprised peripheral blood, sampled in a trial of Ad26.COV2.S vaccine versus placebo. Every receptor here comes from a person between 18 and 65 years old who received the Ad26.COV2.S COVID-19 vaccine or a placebo.

This clone has a handful of counts. This chain uses TRBV27 with TRBJ2-1, with D hard to call. The CDR3 contains 14 residues. Trimming removed 3 bases from V and 9 bases from J, with 15 bases in between. The germline CDR1 and CDR2 sequences are MNHEY and SMNVEV (reference sequence). The CDR3 DNA follows: TGTGCCAGCAGTTTTGGCGGTCCTGGAATTGAGCAGTTCTTC. It is translated as CASSFGGPGIEQFF.

J is TRBJ1-5 and V is TRBV5-5; the match to TRBD1 covers 9 bases. The CDR3 extends over 15 amino acids. Trimming at V came to 4 bases and at J to 2 bases, leaving 4 bases not matched to a gene. Per the germline V gene, CDR1 is SGHKS and CDR2 is YYEKEE (reference sequence). DNA of the CDR3: TGTGCCAGCAGCCCGCGACAGGGGGGCAATCAGCCCCAGCATTTT. This sequence encodes CASSPRQGGNQPQHF.

Concerning this clone itself: Within the sample, other DNA sequences also encode this same CDR3. The chain employs TRBV4-3 and TRBJ1-1; the D gene is possibly TRBD1 (5 bases). Germline lookup yields CDR1 LGHNA and CDR2 YSLEER. Trimming stripped 3 bases from V and 4 bases from J, with 9 bases between. The CDR3 contains 13 residues. The CDR3 DNA is TGCGCCAGCAGCCATCGGGGGGGCACTGAAGCTTTCTTT. This encodes CASSHRGGTEAFF.

The chain links TRBV30 to TRBJ2-5; TRBD1 or TRBD2 may be the D gene (6 bases each). The CDR3 is 15 residues long. The germline gives CDR1 GTSNPN, CDR2 SVGIG (reference sequence). V was clipped by 4 bases and J by 7 bases, with 22 bases between them. The CDR3 DNA is TGTGCCTGGACTCCGGGGGCCGGGCTTGTCGGGACCCAGTACTTC. Amino acid sequence: CAWTPGAGLVGTQYF.

The chain couples TRBV14 to TRBJ2-1; 8 bases agree with TRBD1. The CDR3 sequence is 17 residues long. CDR1 SGHDN and CDR2 FVKESK come from the germline V gene. J lost 2 bases, V lost 1 base, and 7 bases had no gene match. This chain's CDR3 is CASSQGPTGGTYNEQFF. In DNA, the CDR3 is TGTGCCAGCAGCCAAGGCCCTACAGGGGGGACCTACAATGAGCAGTTCTTC.

This clone was picked up a small number of times. The chain is built from TRBV6-6 and TRBJ2-7; no reliable D call. CDR3 length equals 13 residues. CDR1 is MNHNY, CDR2 SVGAGI, per germline (reference sequence). V lost 2 bases and J lost 4, with 9 bases in between. As DNA, the CDR3 is TGTGCCAGCAGTTACGAAGGCATATACGAGCAGTACTTC. Translating gives CASSYEGIYEQYF.

This chain connects TRBV12-3 or TRBV12-4 to TRBJ2-5; no reliable D call. The V and J ends lost 7 bases and 1 base respectively, with 10 bases between them. The CDR3 covers 13 residues. CDR3 bases: TGTGCCAGCACCATTTGGGGCCAAGAGACCCAGTACTTC. Translating gives CASTIWGQETQYF.

The chain links TRBV6-5 to TRBJ1-5, with D maybe TRBD1 (5 bases). This CDR3 comprises 14 residues. The germline V and J ends were trimmed by 5 bases and 1 base, with 9 bases remaining between them. Per germline, CDR1 MNHEY and CDR2 SVGAGI. The CDR3 spells CASSIDRSNQPQHF. Here the CDR3 DNA reads TGTGCCAGCAGTATAGACAGAAGCAATCAGCCCCAGCATTTT.

V usage is TRBV21-1 and J usage is TRBJ1-4; TRBD1, as called in the table, went unchecked against the DNA. TRBV21-1 is shown as a pseudogene. There are 21 residues in the CDR3. CDR3 sequence: CASSGASYKGGSKCIREKLFF. CDR3 nucleotide sequence: TGTGCCAGCAGCGGGGCCTCTTACAAAGGCGGATCCAAATGCATTAGAGAGAAACTGTTTTTT.

The V call is TRBV9, the J call TRBJ2-1; TRBD2 agrees at 10 bases. The germline gives CDR1 SGDLS, CDR2 YYNGEE. After removal of 0 bases from V and 2 bases from J, the junction contained 5 bases not matched to a gene. The CDR3 spans 17 residues. For the CDR3, the DNA is TGTGCCAGCAGCGTAGACCAACTAGCGGGACCCTACAATGAGCAGTTCTTC. Translating it yields CASSVDQLAGPYNEQFF.